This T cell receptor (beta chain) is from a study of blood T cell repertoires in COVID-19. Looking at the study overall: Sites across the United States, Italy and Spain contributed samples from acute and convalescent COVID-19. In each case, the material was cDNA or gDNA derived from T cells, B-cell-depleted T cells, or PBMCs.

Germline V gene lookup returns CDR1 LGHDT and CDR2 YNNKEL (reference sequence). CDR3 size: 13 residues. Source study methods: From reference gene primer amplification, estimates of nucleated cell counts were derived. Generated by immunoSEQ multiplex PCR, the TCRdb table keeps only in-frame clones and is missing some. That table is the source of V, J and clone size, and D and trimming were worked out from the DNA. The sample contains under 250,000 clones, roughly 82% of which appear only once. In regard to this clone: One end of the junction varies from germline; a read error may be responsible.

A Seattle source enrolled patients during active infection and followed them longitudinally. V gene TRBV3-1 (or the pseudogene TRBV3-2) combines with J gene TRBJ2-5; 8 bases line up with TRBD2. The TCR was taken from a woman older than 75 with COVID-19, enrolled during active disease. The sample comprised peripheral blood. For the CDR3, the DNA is TGTGCCAGCAGCCAAGAAGGGGGGACTAGGAGGGACTTC. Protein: CASSQEGGTRRDF.